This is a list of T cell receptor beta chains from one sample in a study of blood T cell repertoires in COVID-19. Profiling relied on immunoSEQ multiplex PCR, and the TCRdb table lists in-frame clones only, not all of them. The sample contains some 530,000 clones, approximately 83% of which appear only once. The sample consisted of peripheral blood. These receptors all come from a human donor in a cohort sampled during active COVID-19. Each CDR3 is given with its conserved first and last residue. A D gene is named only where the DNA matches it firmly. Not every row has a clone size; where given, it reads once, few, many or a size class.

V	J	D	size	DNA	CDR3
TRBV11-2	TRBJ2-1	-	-	TGTGCCAGCAGCCAAAACGGGGCCTACAATGAGCAGTTCTTC	CASSQNGAYNEQFF
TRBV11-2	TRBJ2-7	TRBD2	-	TGTGCCAGCAGCTTATACGCATTCGGCGGGAGGGTCTACGAGCAGTACTTC	CASSLYAFGGRVYEQYF
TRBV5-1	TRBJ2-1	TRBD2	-	TGCGCCAGCAGCTCGACTAGCGGACCCTACAATGAGCAGTTCTTC	CASSSTSGPYNEQFF
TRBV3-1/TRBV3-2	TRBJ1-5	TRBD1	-	TGTGCCAGCAGCCCGGGGACAGGGGTGGGCAATCAGCCCCAGCATTTT	CASSPGTGVGNQPQHF
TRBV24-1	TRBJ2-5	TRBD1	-	TGTGCCACCAGTGATGCACCGTCGACAGGGAAAGGGGAGACCCAGTACTTC	CATSDAPSTGKGETQYF
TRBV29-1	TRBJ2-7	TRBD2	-	TGCAGCGCTGAGGGGCCTAGCGGGAGTTACGAGCAGTACTTC	CSAEGPSGSYEQYF
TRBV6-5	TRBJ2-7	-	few	TGTGCCAGCAGCTCTACCGGGACACAGTACGAGCAGTACTTC	CASSSTGTQYEQYF
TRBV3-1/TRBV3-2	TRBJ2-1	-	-	TGTGCCAGCAGCCTAACTAGCCTTGAGCAGTTCTTC	CASSLTSLEQFF
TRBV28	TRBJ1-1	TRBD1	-	TGTGCCAGCACGACAGGGGGCCCAAGTGAAGCTTTCTTT	CASTTGGPSEAFF
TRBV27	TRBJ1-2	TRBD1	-	TGTGCCAGCAGTTTGACAGGGGTCGGCTACACCTTC	CASSLTGVGYTF
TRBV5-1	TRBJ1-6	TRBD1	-	TGCGCCAGCAGCTTGAGACAGGGCCAGGCACCCCTCCACTTT	CASSLRQGQAPLHF
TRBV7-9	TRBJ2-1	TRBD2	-	TGTGCCAGCAGCTTCTCTAGCGGGAGCCATGAGCAGTTCTTC	CASSFSSGSHEQFF
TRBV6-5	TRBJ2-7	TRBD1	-	TGTGCCAGCAGAGGGCCTGGACAGGACAGCGAGCAGTACTTC	CASRGPGQDSEQYF
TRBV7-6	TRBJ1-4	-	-	TGTGCCAGCAGCCTAACTGACAGGTCTAATGAAAAACTGTTTTTT	CASSLTDRSNEKLFF
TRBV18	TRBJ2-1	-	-	TGTGCCAGCTCACCAGGAGCCCCGAGCTCCTACAATGAGCAGTTCTTC	CASSPGAPSSYNEQFF
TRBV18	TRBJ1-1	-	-	TGTGCCAGCTCAGAAGAGAGGGCCCTGGGAGCTTTCTTT	CASSEERALGAFF
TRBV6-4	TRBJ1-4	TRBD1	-	TGTGCCATCCAACCGACCAAAAGGGGGCATTGGGAAAAACTGTTTTTT	CAIQPTKRGHWEKLFF